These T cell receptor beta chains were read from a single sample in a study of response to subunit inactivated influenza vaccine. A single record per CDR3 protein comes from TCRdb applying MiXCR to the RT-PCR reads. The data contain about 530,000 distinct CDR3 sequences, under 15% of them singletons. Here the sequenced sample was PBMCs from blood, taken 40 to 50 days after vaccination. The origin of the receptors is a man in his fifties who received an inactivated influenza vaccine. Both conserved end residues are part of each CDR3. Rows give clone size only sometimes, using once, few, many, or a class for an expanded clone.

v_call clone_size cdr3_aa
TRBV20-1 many CSARKERNNSPLHF
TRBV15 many CATSRVKRRGTDTQYF
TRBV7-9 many CASSFRGQGGYEQYF
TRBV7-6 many CASSLTGDPAGEQYF
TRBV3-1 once CASSQEYSNTGELFF
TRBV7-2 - CASSFSGQNTGELFF
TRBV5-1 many CASSQGGGGPYNEQFF
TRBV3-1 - CASSQYRTGEQYF
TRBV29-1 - CSVVGIGGETQYF
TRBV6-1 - CASSPSGGPGETQYF
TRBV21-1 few CASSKGLTGNYGYTF
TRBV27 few CASSSLGGRSTDTQYF
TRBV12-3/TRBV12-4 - CASSLARRGDGYTF
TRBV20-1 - CSAARTAWGEQYF
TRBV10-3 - CATLGPSSQRGEQYF
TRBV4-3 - CASSQVAGGGQPQHF
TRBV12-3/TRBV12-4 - CASSSYLAGGYNEQFF
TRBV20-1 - CSARKPRDRFYEQYF
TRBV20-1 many CSALDRGPNNEQFF
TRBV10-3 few CAIRAGSGSYEQYF
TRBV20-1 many CSARDQGHHTQYF
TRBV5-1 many CASSLLQGAGDGYTF
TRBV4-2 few CASSQGPGSRTGPGELFF
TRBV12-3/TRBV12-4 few CASSPDRGLGNTIYF
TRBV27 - CASSLWVVSGGVTDTQYF
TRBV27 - CASRRGTAFSYEQYF
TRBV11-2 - CASSRVGGNEQFF
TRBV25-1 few CASSPGHRNEKLFF
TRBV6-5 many CASSYSRGSRHEQFF
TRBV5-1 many CASSEAGPLSTDTQYF
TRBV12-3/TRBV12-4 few CASSLGQSSTLHF
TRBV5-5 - CAISPRDITGELFF
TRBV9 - CASSVGLGTGRQGAPRASEAFF
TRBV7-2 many CASSFAMGRVYEQYF
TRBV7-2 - CASSPSMRGRETQYF
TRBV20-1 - CSARDPGRHWTGELFF
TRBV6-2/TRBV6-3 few CASSADYNSYEQYF
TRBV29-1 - CSVTGSYEQYF
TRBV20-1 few CSADRAPYEQYF
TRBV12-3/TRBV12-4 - CASSLGGGSMGYTF
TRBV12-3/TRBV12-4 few CASTPSYNEQFF
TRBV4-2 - CASSQDYTTGDTEAFF
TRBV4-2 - CASSRIVDREQYF